The following is a TCR beta chain sequence with its context. The antigen is unknown. The sample belongs to a study of cytomegalovirus exposure and HLA in healthy donors. At the level of the study: A preliminary data release comprised around 85 million unique TCRs obtained from HLA-typed donors.

Researchers ran the PCR with 60 Vbeta and 13 Jbeta primers. In the source study's methods: In a later analysis, 75 million to 95 million unique TCR beta chains included roughly 11 million shared by two or more donors. Assay: immunoSEQ multiplex PCR; the TCRdb copy retains only in-frame clones and omits some. The V and J calls and clone size are taken from that table; D and trimming were inferred from the DNA. The repertoire consists of around 40,000 clones, with 60% to 85% occurring once and the leading ten covering 1.4%. Overall study results and limits: In an earlier analysis, about 87% or about 30%: the productive usage of most TCR beta V segments. Rare TCR sequences dominated, though some public TCRs recurred in many donors.

The sequenced sample consisted of PBMCs. This TCR was recovered from a man aged 25 to 40 in good health and CMV-seronegative.

The chain's CDR3 is CAITSTDPDYGYTF. In DNA, the CDR3 is TGTGCCATCACCTCGACAGACCCAGACTATGGCTACACCTTC. The chain joins TRBV10-3 to TRBJ1-2; TRBD1 is a possible D gene (5 bases). Germline V gene lookup returns CDR1 ENHRY and CDR2 SYGVKD. Trimming left V 7 bases short and J 3 bases short, with 15 bases between. This CDR3 is built from 14 residues.